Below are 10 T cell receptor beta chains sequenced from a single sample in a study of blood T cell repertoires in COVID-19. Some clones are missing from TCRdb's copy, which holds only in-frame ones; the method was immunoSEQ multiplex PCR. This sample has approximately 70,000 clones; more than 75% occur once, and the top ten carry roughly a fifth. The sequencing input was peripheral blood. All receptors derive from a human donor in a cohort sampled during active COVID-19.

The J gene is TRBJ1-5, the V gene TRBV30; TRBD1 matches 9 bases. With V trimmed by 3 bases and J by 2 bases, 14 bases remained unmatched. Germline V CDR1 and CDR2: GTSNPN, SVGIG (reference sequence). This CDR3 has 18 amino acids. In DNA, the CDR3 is TGTGCCTGGAGACCCCCCCCCGGGACAGGGAGCCGCAATCAGCCCCAGCATTTT. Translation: CAWRPPPGTGSRNQPQHF.

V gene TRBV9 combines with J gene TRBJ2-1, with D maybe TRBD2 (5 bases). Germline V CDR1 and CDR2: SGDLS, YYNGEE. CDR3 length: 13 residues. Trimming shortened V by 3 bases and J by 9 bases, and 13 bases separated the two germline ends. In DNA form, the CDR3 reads TGTGCCAGCAGCGACTACTTAGGAGGTGAGCAGTTCTTC. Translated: CASSDYLGGEQFF.

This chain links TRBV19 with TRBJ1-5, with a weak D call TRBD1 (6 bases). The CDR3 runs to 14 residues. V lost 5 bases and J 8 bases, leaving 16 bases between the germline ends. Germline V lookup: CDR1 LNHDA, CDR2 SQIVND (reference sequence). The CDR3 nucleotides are TGTGCCAGTAGTCCCCAACAGGGCAGCAAGCCCCAGCATTTT. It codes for CASSPQQGSKPQHF.

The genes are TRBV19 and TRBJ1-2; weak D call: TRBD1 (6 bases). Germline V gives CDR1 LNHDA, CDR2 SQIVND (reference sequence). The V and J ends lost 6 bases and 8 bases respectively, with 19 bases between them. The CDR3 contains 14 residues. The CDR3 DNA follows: TGTGCCAGTAGGCCACACGGACAGCCAGGGGGCTACACCTTC. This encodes CASRPHGQPGGYTF.

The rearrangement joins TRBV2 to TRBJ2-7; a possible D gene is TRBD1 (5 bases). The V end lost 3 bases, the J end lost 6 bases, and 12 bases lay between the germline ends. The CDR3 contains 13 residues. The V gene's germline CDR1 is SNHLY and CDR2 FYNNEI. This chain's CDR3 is CASSDRQWGEQYF. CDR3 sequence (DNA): TGTGCCAGCAGTGACAGACAGTGGGGCGAGCAGTACTTC.

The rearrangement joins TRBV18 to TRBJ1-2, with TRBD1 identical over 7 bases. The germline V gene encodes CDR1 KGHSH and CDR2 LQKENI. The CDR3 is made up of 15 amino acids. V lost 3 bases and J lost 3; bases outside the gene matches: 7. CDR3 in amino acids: CASSPKQGSDYGYTF. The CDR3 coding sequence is TGTGCCAGCTCACCTAAACAGGGGTCGGACTATGGCTACACCTTC.

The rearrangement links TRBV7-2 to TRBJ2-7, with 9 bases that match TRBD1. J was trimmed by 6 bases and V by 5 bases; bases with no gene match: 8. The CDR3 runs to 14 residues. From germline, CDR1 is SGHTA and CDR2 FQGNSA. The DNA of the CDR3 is TGTGCCAGCAGCGCCGGGACAGGGAGGCGCGAGCAGTACTTC. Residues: CASSAGTGRREQYF.

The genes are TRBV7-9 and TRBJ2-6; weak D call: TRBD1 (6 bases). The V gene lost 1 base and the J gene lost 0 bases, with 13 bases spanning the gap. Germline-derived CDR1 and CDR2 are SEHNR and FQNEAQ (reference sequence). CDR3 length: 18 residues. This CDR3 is CASSLVGHRDSGANVLTF. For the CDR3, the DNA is TGTGCCAGCAGCTTAGTGGGCCACAGGGACTCTGGGGCCAACGTCCTGACTTTC.

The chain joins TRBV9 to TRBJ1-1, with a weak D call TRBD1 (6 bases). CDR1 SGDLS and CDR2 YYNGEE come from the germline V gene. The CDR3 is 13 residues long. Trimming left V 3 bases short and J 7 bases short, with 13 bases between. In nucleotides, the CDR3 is TGTGCCAGCAGCGAACAGGGATCGGGTGAAGCTTTCTTT. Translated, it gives CASSEQGSGEAFF. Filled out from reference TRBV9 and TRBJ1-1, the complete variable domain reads DSGVTQTPKHLITATGQRVTLRCSPRSGDLSVYWYQQSLDQGLQFLIQYYNGEERAKGNILERFSAQQFPDLHSELNLSSLELGDSALYFCASSEQGSGEAFFGQGTRLTVV.

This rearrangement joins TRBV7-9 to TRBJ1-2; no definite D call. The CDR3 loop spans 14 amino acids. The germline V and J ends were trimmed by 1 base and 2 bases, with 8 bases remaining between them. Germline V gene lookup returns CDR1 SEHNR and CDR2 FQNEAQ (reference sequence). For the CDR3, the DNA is TGTGCCAGCAGCTTAGAAGGGAGAAACTATGGCTACACCTTC. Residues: CASSLEGRNYGYTF.